Listed below are T cell receptor beta chains from one sample, sequenced in a study of cytomegalovirus exposure and HLA in healthy donors. Clones were sequenced by immunoSEQ multiplex PCR, and TCRdb holds only the in-frame ones, with some missing. The sample carries under 200,000 clones, 70% to 90% recorded once. Sequencing input: PBMCs. These receptors were collected from a woman between 18 and 29 years old in good health and CMV-seronegative. CDR3s include the opening cysteine and the closing phenylalanine or tryptophan.

TRBJ2-7	TRBV21-1	CASSKRTSNPALEQYF
TRBJ2-2	TRBV28	CASSRQGRHTGELFF
TRBJ1-2	TRBV5-1	CASSSQGISYGYTF
TRBJ2-3	TRBV7-3	CASSPRLAGAADTQYF
TRBJ2-1	TRBV29-1	CSGRLAGGVHNEQFF
TRBJ1-2	TRBV10-3	CAISTSDDRGCYTF
TRBJ2-1	TRBV7-9	CASSFNRDRSNEQFF
TRBJ2-7	TRBV5-1	CASSLASTGGSYEQYF
TRBJ1-4	TRBV13	CASSFGQGISEKLFF
TRBJ2-1	TRBV5-1	CASRWASVPSDEQFF
TRBJ1-3	TRBV2	CASSDNIPALF
TRBJ2-5	TRBV5-1	CASSEGQQETQYF
TRBJ2-7	TRBV11-2	CASSLDREDEQYF
NA	TRBV6-1	CASSWTAGSYEQYF
TRBJ2-6	TRBV15	CATSRGAGGPVGANVLTF
TRBJ1-1	TRBV7-2	CASSLGTVNTEAFF
TRBJ2-5	TRBV5-4	CASTSRQGGGQETQYF
TRBJ2-7	TRBV2	CASTRSYEQYF
TRBJ2-7	TRBV7-2	CASSFYGSDEQYF
TRBJ1-5	TRBV19	CASSINRGYSNQPQHF
TRBJ2-7	TRBV4-2	CASSRNGRDTYPSEQYF
TRBJ1-2	TRBV7-9	CASSPPTGEVRGYTF
TRBJ1-3	TRBV4-1	CASSQGPGSSGNTIYF
TRBJ2-3	TRBV15	CATSPGPLADTQYF
TRBJ2-5	TRBV2	CASTLAGVQETQYF
TRBJ2-2	TRBV9	CASRTSGGTGELFF
TRBJ2-5	TRBV5-1	CASSLGWDREIQETQYF
TRBJ2-1	TRBV7-6	CASSSDRGHNEQFF
TRBJ2-3	TRBV2	CASSGTGGNTDTQYF
TRBJ2-7	TRBV30	CATLASWGRGEQYF
TRBJ1-1	TRBV4-1	CASSQPRGGSTEAFF
TRBJ1-5	TRBV2	CASSQMRGGQPQHF